The rows below give T cell receptor beta chains drawn from one sample of a study of T-cell memory formation after mild COVID-19. TCRdb processed the 5' RACE reads anew with MiXCR; each CDR3 protein has one entry. The table records 450,000 to 700,000 distinct CDR3 sequences, 18% of them present only once. The sequenced sample consisted of PBMCs or a T cell subset sorted from them (not recorded which). These receptor sequences come from an adult woman who had mild COVID-19 (a few samples of this study predate the infection). Cell type and time point are not known. Both conserved end residues are part of each CDR3. D genes are given only for firm matches. Expanded clones get a size class; other rows say once, few or many, or leave the size out.

d_gene: NA
abundance: NA
j_gene: TRBJ1-6
v_gene: TRBV3-1
CDR3nt: TGTGCCAGCAGCAACGGACAGCGAAATTCACCCCTCCACTTT
CDR3aa: CASSNGQRNSPLHF

d_gene: TRBD2
abundance: NA
j_gene: TRBJ2-7
v_gene: TRBV4-1
CDR3nt: TGCGCCAGCAGCCTTCCTGAACCGGGACTAGCGGGGGGCCGTACGGACTACGAGCAGTACTTC
CDR3aa: CASSLPEPGLAGGRTDYEQYF

d_gene: NA
abundance: NA
j_gene: TRBJ1-2
v_gene: TRBV6-5
CDR3nt: TGTGCCAGCCGCAGGGTCCCTAACTATGGCTACACCTTC
CDR3aa: CASRRVPNYGYTF

d_gene: TRBD1
abundance: NA
j_gene: TRBJ1-2
v_gene: TRBV11-2
CDR3nt: TGTGCCAGCAGCTTAGTACTTGGACAGGGTCGGGGCTACACCTTC
CDR3aa: CASSLVLGQGRGYTF

d_gene: NA
abundance: NA
j_gene: TRBJ1-4
v_gene: TRBV7-6
CDR3nt: TGTGCCAGCAGCTCCGAAGGGGGGTACGGTGAAAAACTGTTTTTT
CDR3aa: CASSSEGGYGEKLFF

d_gene: NA
abundance: NA
j_gene: TRBJ1-2
v_gene: TRBV12-3/TRBV12-4
CDR3nt: TGTGCCAGCAGTTTAGGAGGACCTGACTATGGCTACACCTTC
CDR3aa: CASSLGGPDYGYTF

d_gene: NA
abundance: NA
j_gene: TRBJ2-5
v_gene: TRBV7-3
CDR3nt: TGTGCCAGCACCGAGGGGTTGACGGGGAAAGAGACCCAGTACTTC
CDR3aa: CASTEGLTGKETQYF

d_gene: NA
abundance: NA
j_gene: TRBJ2-1
v_gene: TRBV9
CDR3nt: TGTGCCAGCAGCGTCCCCCCAAGGAATGAGCAGTTCTTC
CDR3aa: CASSVPPRNEQFF

d_gene: TRBD1
abundance: NA
j_gene: TRBJ1-1
v_gene: TRBV6-1
CDR3nt: TGTGCCAGCAGCAGGGGGGCGTTTGGAGCTTTCTTT
CDR3aa: CASSRGAFGAFF

d_gene: NA
abundance: NA
j_gene: TRBJ1-2
v_gene: TRBV5-1
CDR3nt: TGCGCCAGCAGCTCAACTCCACAGGGATTGAACTATGGCTACACCTTC
CDR3aa: CASSSTPQGLNYGYTF

d_gene: TRBD2
abundance: NA
j_gene: TRBJ2-7
v_gene: TRBV3-1
CDR3nt: TGTGCCAGCAGCAAAGGAGCCGGGACTAGGAGGTTCCAATACGAGCAGTACTTC
CDR3aa: CASSKGAGTRRFQYEQYF

d_gene: NA
abundance: few
j_gene: TRBJ1-1
v_gene: TRBV18
CDR3nt: TGTGCCAGCTCACCGGCTAGGGAGAACACTGAAGCTTTCTTT
CDR3aa: CASSPARENTEAFF

d_gene: NA
abundance: NA
j_gene: TRBJ2-2
v_gene: TRBV20-1
CDR3nt: TGCAGTGGGGATGGGGGCTCCGGGGAGCTGTTTTTT
CDR3aa: CSGDGGSGELFF

d_gene: NA
abundance: NA
j_gene: TRBJ2-7
v_gene: TRBV19
CDR3nt: TGTGCCAGTAGTTCCAGAGGTCTGAGCTCCTACGAGCAGTACTTC
CDR3aa: CASSSRGLSSYEQYF

d_gene: NA
abundance: few
j_gene: TRBJ1-1
v_gene: TRBV9
CDR3nt: TGTGCCAGCAGCCCGCCTGGGGGGGACCAAGCTTTCTTT
CDR3aa: CASSPPGGDQAFF

d_gene: NA
abundance: NA
j_gene: TRBJ2-6
v_gene: TRBV5-1
CDR3nt: TGCGCCAGCAGCACTGCAATAGGGGCCTCTGGGGCCAACGTCCTGACTTTC
CDR3aa: CASSTAIGASGANVLTF

d_gene: NA
abundance: NA
j_gene: TRBJ2-1
v_gene: TRBV9
CDR3nt: TGTGCCAGCAGCGTAGCATCGGCAGGTTCTTTGGATGAGCAGTTCTTC
CDR3aa: CASSVASAGSLDEQFF

d_gene: TRBD2
abundance: NA
j_gene: TRBJ2-1
v_gene: TRBV7-2
CDR3nt: TGTGCCAGCAGCTCCAATCTAGCGGGAGGGCCTAATGAGCAGTTCTTC
CDR3aa: CASSSNLAGGPNEQFF

d_gene: NA
abundance: NA
j_gene: TRBJ1-2
v_gene: TRBV7-6
CDR3nt: TGTGCCAGCAGCCCGACGGCACTTCCTTCGGGCTACACCTTC
CDR3aa: CASSPTALPSGYTF

d_gene: NA
abundance: few
j_gene: TRBJ1-1
v_gene: TRBV7-2
CDR3nt: TGTGCCAGCAGCTTCCAGGCCCGCACTGAAGCTTTCTTT
CDR3aa: CASSFQARTEAFF

d_gene: NA
abundance: few
j_gene: TRBJ2-5
v_gene: TRBV7-2
CDR3nt: TGTGCCAGCAGTTTCTCTCTGGGGGGATACCAAGAGACCCAGTACTTC
CDR3aa: CASSFSLGGYQETQYF

d_gene: NA
abundance: NA
j_gene: TRBJ2-2
v_gene: TRBV7-9
CDR3nt: TGTGCCAGCAGCTTATGGCAAAACACCGGGGAGCTGTTTTTT
CDR3aa: CASSLWQNTGELFF

d_gene: TRBD1
abundance: few
j_gene: TRBJ2-7
v_gene: TRBV29-1
CDR3nt: TGCAGCGTTGAAGGGATATCGGACAGGGGGCAATACGAGCAGTACTTC
CDR3aa: CSVEGISDRGQYEQYF

d_gene: NA
abundance: NA
j_gene: TRBJ2-1
v_gene: TRBV30
CDR3nt: TGTGCCTGGCAGGGGAGGGGCCATCACAATGAGCAGTTCTTC
CDR3aa: CAWQGRGHHNEQFF